These T cell receptor beta chains were read from a single sample in a study of regulatory T cells in long-lasting Graves disease. TCRdb reprocessed the multiplex PCR reads with MiXCR, giving one entry per CDR3 protein. The sample shows some 280,000 distinct CDR3 sequences, 22% of them seen only once. This material consisted of peripheral blood mononuclear cells (PBMCs), taken when the disease was refractory, from a patient treated with antithyroid drugs. All receptors derive from a female donor with Graves disease. CDR3s leave out the opening cysteine and the closing phenylalanine or tryptophan. D genes are given only for firm matches. Part of the rows lack a size; the others show once, few, many or a class for expanded clones.

many,TRBJ2-7,TRBV2,TRBD2,ASTWGGNNEQY
NA,TRBJ1-6,TRBV20-1,TRBD1,SARIRSGGWDSPLH
NA,TRBJ2-1,TRBV5-5,NA,ASSSAVNEQF
NA,TRBJ2-7,TRBV28,TRBD1,ASSEDRGPRVYEQY
many,TRBJ2-5,TRBV3-1,NA,ASSPVGVETQY
many,TRBJ1-4,TRBV5-1,TRBD1,ASSLDLQGNNEKLF
few,TRBJ2-7,TRBV4-3,TRBD2,ASSQDREGWGEQY
many,TRBJ2-2,TRBV2,TRBD1,ASRGQGPNTGELF
NA,TRBJ2-2,TRBV30,TRBD2,AWSPGLAGNTGELF
many,TRBJ2-7,TRBV5-1,TRBD1,ASSTGQGAYEQY
many,TRBJ2-7,TRBV6-1,NA,ASRGTASYEQY
many,TRBJ2-5,TRBV28,TRBD1,ATMDRGHETQY
few,TRBJ1-1,TRBV20-1,NA,SAIGDVNTEAF
NA,TRBJ1-1,TRBV27,NA,AIRNTEAF
many,TRBJ2-2,TRBV12-3/TRBV12-4,NA,ASSIGPGELF
few,TRBJ2-7,TRBV6-2/TRBV6-3,NA,ASQSTGDLGEQY
NA,TRBJ2-5,TRBV6-1,NA,ASIGRETQY
NA,TRBJ1-5,TRBV10-3,NA,AISGEANQPQH
NA,TRBJ1-3,TRBV6-9,NA,ASSYLASGHGNTIY
many,TRBJ2-5,TRBV7-2,TRBD2,ASSWVAGSETQY
many,TRBJ2-5,TRBV24-1,TRBD1,ATSDPRTGGTQETQY
many,TRBJ2-7,TRBV3-1,NA,ASSQGRDGYEQY
many,TRBJ2-5,TRBV20-1,TRBD1,SGRTGGQETQY
many,TRBJ2-7,TRBV5-1,NA,ASSSGSLGYEQY
few,TRBJ1-4,TRBV5-1,NA,ASGGPGTEKLF
few,TRBJ2-5,TRBV6-5,NA,ASSYEGRRTQY
many,TRBJ1-1,TRBV20-1,NA,SARGGTGLTEAF
NA,TRBJ1-1,TRBV27,NA,ASSFRDRNTEAF